A selection of T cell receptor beta chains follows, all from one sample in a study of blood T cell repertoires in COVID-19. This table comes from immunoSEQ multiplex PCR, and its TCRdb copy is limited to in-frame clones, with some not included. The sample includes nearly 200,000 clones, around four fifths of them seen just once. The sequencing sample was made of peripheral blood. The receptors were sampled from a human donor in a cohort sampled during active COVID-19. The CDR3 runs from the conserved cysteine through the conserved F or W. The order of the fields is J gene, V gene, CDR3 protein.

J gene: TRBJ2-1; V gene: TRBV28; CDR3 protein: CASTPPGLGYNEQFF
J gene: TRBJ2-3; V gene: TRBV5-1; CDR3 protein: CASNPGLAQSDTQYF
J gene: TRBJ2-5; V gene: TRBV7-9; CDR3 protein: CASSLAETAQETQYF
J gene: TRBJ1-4; V gene: TRBV5-1; CDR3 protein: CASSLGELTNEKLFF
J gene: TRBJ2-2; V gene: TRBV6-1; CDR3 protein: CASSERGGGTGELFF
J gene: TRBJ1-2; V gene: TRBV6-6; CDR3 protein: CASGGQQTANYGYTF
J gene: TRBJ1-2; V gene: TRBV18; CDR3 protein: CASASTGAPIGYTF
J gene: TRBJ2-2; V gene: TRBV10-3; CDR3 protein: CAISNRGPGELFF
J gene: TRBJ2-3; V gene: TRBV5-1; CDR3 protein: CASSRRTSGRAGEDTQYF
J gene: TRBJ1-2; V gene: TRBV5-1; CDR3 protein: CASSIGTGVGGYTF
J gene: TRBJ1-1; V gene: TRBV7-9; CDR3 protein: CASSSDRNTEAFF
J gene: TRBJ2-5; V gene: TRBV7-9; CDR3 protein: CASRQGSETQYF
J gene: TRBJ2-1; V gene: TRBV27; CDR3 protein: CASTWGGPGNEQFF
J gene: TRBJ1-1; V gene: TRBV12-1; CDR3 protein: CASRPRGKNTEAFF
J gene: TRBJ1-1; V gene: TRBV7-9; CDR3 protein: CASSGPQGGPVAFF
J gene: TRBJ2-5; V gene: TRBV2; CDR3 protein: CASSDEQQRGGAQYF
J gene: TRBJ2-7; V gene: TRBV18; CDR3 protein: CASSPPVTGNSYEQYF
J gene: TRBJ2-1; V gene: TRBV18; CDR3 protein: CASSSREGSNEQFF
J gene: TRBJ1-1; V gene: TRBV6-5; CDR3 protein: CASRGRNTEAFF
J gene: TRBJ1-1; V gene: TRBV6-2/TRBV6-3; CDR3 protein: CASSFPQMNTEAFF
J gene: TRBJ2-2; V gene: TRBV7-9; CDR3 protein: CASRPAGGFTGELFF
J gene: TRBJ2-7; V gene: TRBV6-4; CDR3 protein: CASSDSSGGSLGEQYF
J gene: TRBJ2-7; V gene: TRBV4-1; CDR3 protein: CASSHSTGGNEQYF
J gene: TRBJ2-1; V gene: TRBV9; CDR3 protein: CASTSHIAGGHEQFF
J gene: TRBJ1-4; V gene: TRBV12-3/TRBV12-4; CDR3 protein: CASSQGPNEKLFF
J gene: TRBJ2-2; V gene: TRBV5-1; CDR3 protein: CATTAGGNTGELFF
J gene: TRBJ1-4; V gene: TRBV2; CDR3 protein: CASSDIGQRLEKLFF
J gene: TRBJ2-3; V gene: TRBV9; CDR3 protein: CASSVGGFPDTQYF
J gene: TRBJ1-2; V gene: TRBV3-1/TRBV3-2; CDR3 protein: CASSQVPSGTGKQGYTF
J gene: TRBJ2-3; V gene: TRBV10-1; CDR3 protein: CASNGVGDNTDTQYF
J gene: TRBJ2-1; V gene: TRBV28; CDR3 protein: CASSPAGGGSYNEQFF
J gene: TRBJ1-1; V gene: TRBV10-3; CDR3 protein: CAISGQAGGKKAFF
J gene: TRBJ2-4; V gene: TRBV19; CDR3 protein: CASSIDSGGNSVNIQYF
J gene: TRBJ1-2; V gene: TRBV28; CDR3 protein: CASTGNSNYGYTF
J gene: TRBJ2-7; V gene: TRBV4-1; CDR3 protein: CASSHSTSTSGSLEQYF
J gene: TRBJ2-5; V gene: TRBV5-1; CDR3 protein: CASSLIPNQETQYF
J gene: TRBJ1-1; V gene: TRBV25-1; CDR3 protein: CASSEYGRGNTEAFF
J gene: TRBJ2-5; V gene: TRBV30; CDR3 protein: CAWEKNSQETQYF
J gene: TRBJ1-4; V gene: TRBV5-6; CDR3 protein: CASSRGYNLEKLFF
J gene: TRBJ2-7; V gene: TRBV2; CDR3 protein: CASSRKLAGAFYEQYF
J gene: TRBJ2-7; V gene: TRBV5-6; CDR3 protein: CASSPQSTYEQYF
J gene: TRBJ2-2; V gene: TRBV15; CDR3 protein: CATSRDLEGLSAGELFF
J gene: TRBJ1-1; V gene: TRBV27; CDR3 protein: CASGWGRHTEAFF
J gene: TRBJ1-3; V gene: TRBV18; CDR3 protein: CASSPMLAGNTIYF
J gene: TRBJ1-1; V gene: TRBV15; CDR3 protein: CATSTNPGTGVQAFF
J gene: TRBJ2-1; V gene: TRBV9; CDR3 protein: CASSGTSWFFVLF
J gene: TRBJ1-3; V gene: TRBV5-1; CDR3 protein: CASSSGNSGNTIYF
J gene: TRBJ2-3; V gene: TRBV27; CDR3 protein: CASSLYASGASTDTQYF
J gene: TRBJ2-3; V gene: TRBV9; CDR3 protein: CASNRRDRVTDTQYF
J gene: TRBJ1-5; V gene: TRBV24-1; CDR3 protein: CATSDPGVAQPQHF
J gene: TRBJ1-2; V gene: TRBV7-8; CDR3 protein: CASSRERGSESSGYTF